This TCR beta chain came from a study of molecular identifiers for immune sequencing clone quantification. Study information: Replicates involved a five-way split of RNA from approximately 20,000 or 100,000 naive CD8 cells, with sequencing of four.

Per the germline V gene, CDR1 is KGHSH and CDR2 is LQKENI. The CDR3 is 14 amino acids. The V end was cut by 4 bases, the J end by 7 bases, with 14 bases between. The bulk TCR libraries were made with methods described before and with listed TCR primers. TCRdb independently ran MiXCR on the PCR reads; one entry per CDR3 protein. The data contain about 510,000 distinct CDR3 sequences, about a quarter of them singletons. Sequencing was done on a sample of naive CD8+ T cells from blood, with Jurkat cell RNA spiked in. Subset specified: FACS-sorted CD8+CD4-CCR7+CD45RA+ naive T cells. This receptor was obtained from a human donor in good health. Some libraries in this study had Jurkat cell RNA spiked in. The gene calls are TRBV18 and TRBJ1-5; possible D gene TRBD1, 6 bases. CDR3 DNA sequence: TGTGCCAGCTCACACGGGACATCGGACCAGCCCCAGCATTTT. Residues: CASSHGTSDQPQHF.